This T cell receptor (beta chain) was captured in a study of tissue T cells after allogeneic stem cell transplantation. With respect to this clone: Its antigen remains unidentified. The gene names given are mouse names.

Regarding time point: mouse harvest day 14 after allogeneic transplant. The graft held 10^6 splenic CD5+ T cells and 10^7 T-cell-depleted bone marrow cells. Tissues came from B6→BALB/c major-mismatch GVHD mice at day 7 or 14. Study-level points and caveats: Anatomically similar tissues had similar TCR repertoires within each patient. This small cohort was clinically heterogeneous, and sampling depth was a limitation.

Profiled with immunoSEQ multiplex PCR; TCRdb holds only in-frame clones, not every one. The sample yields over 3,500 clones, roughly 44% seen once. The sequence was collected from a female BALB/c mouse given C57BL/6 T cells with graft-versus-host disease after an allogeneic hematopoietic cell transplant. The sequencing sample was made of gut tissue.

Incomplete CDR3 DNA: TGTGCCAGCAGTGAGAGGGCAACTAGTGCAGAAACGCTGTAT. Translation gives CASSERATSAETLY. The entire CDR3 sequence reads CASSERATSAETLYF. The chain has TRBV13-1 and TRBJ2-3; the D is unclear. The read halts 1 residue ahead of the CDR3 end, with the missing end drawn from the germline J gene. The V and J ends lost 2 bases and 0 bases respectively, with 10 bases between them. This CDR3 is 15 amino acids long. Germline assignment: CDR1 NSHNY and CDR2 SYGAGN.